This T cell receptor beta chain came from a study of lymphopenia after photon versus proton radiotherapy. Study conclusions and caveats: Larger post-nadir TCR diversity loss correlated inversely with survival in deceased patients. Proton therapy kept repertoires fairly stable, unlike photons, which gained effector/memory cells. Oligoclonal CD8+ Temra expansion after nadir drove photon patients' diversity drop. Authors raise, but do not show, better survival with proton therapy.

CDR1 and CDR2 from the germline V gene are SGHTA and FQGNSA. CDR3 size: 15 residues. The V end lost 1 base, the J end lost 0 bases, and 10 bases lay between the germline ends. As to this clone: Its antigen is unknown.

Produced via immunoSEQ multiplex PCR; TCRdb's table is partial and in-frame only. The sample includes tens of thousands of clones, 70% to 85% of them seen just once. The receptor was derived from a woman between 70 and 85 years old with pancreatic cancer. The chain uses TRBV7-2 and TRBJ2-7; perhaps TRBD2 as D (6 bases). This specimen was peripheral blood, taken from a patient treated with proton-based radiotherapy. CDR3 DNA sequence: TGTGCCAGCAGCTTAGTACTAGCCGACTCCTACGAGCAGTACTTC. Translating it yields CASSLVLADSYEQYF. Variable domain in full (rest from reference TRBV7-2 and TRBJ2-7): GAGVSQSPSNKVTEKGKDVELRCDPISGHTALYWYRQSLGQGLEFLIYFQGNSAPDKSGLPSDRFSAERTGGSVSTLTIQRTQQEDSAVYLCASSLVLADSYEQYFGPGTRLTVT.